These 9 T cell receptor beta chains originate from one sample sequenced in a study of OX40 agonist ivuxolimab in advanced cancers. This table comes from immunoSEQ multiplex PCR, and its TCRdb copy is limited to in-frame clones, with some not included. The sample holds roughly 70,000 clones, roughly 84% seen once. This sample comprised CD4+ or CD8+ T cells sorted from blood, obtained in a trial of the OX40 agonist ivuxolimab. The receptors were sampled from an adult with an advanced solid tumor such as melanoma, head and neck, liver or kidney cancer.

This chain joins TRBV4-2 and TRBJ2-2; D might be TRBD1 or TRBD2, each matching 6 bases. V was pared by 5 bases and J by 6 bases, with 16 bases between. There are 15 residues in the CDR3. Germline CDR1 and CDR2: LGHNA and YNFKEQ. The CDR3 protein is CASSSQGGIAGELFF. Written as DNA, the CDR3 is TGTGCCAGCAGCTCACAGGGCGGGATCGCCGGGGAGCTGTTTTTT.

The J gene is TRBJ2-1, the V gene TRBV30; D gene unclear. V gave up 3 bases and J gave up 7 bases, with 10 bases separating them. This CDR3 is 12 amino acids long. The V gene's germline CDR1 is GTSNPN and CDR2 SVGIG (reference sequence). The CDR3 DNA reads TGTGCCTGGAGCGCAATCATAAATGAGCAGTTCTTC. Its protein product is CAWSAIINEQFF.

The V call is TRBV29-1, the J call TRBJ2-5; TRBD2 matches at 7 bases. Germline CDR1 reads SQVTM; CDR2 reads ANQGSEA. The CDR3 runs to 13 residues. V gave up 8 bases and J gave up 3 bases; unmatched junction bases: 9. CDR3 amino acids: CSSSRGGEETQYF. CDR3 bases: TGCAGCTCTAGCCGCGGGGGAGAAGAGACCCAGTACTTC.

On this clone itself: Germline is not matched at one junction end, which may reflect a read error. This rearrangement joins TRBV7-3 to TRBJ2-3; D is perhaps TRBD2 (7 bases). In germline, CDR1 is SGHTA, CDR2 FQGTGA. This CDR3 is built from 15 residues. The CDR3 spells CASSTAWGGTDTQYF. The CDR3 DNA sequence: TGTGCCAGCAGCACCGCTTGGGGGGGCACCGATACGCAGTATTTT.

The gene calls are TRBV30 and TRBJ2-3; D not resolved. From germline, CDR1 is GTSNPN and CDR2 SVGIG (reference sequence). The CDR3 is 12 amino acids. V gave up 5 bases and J gave up 1 base, with 7 bases separating them. The CDR3 nucleotides are TGTGCCTGGGGTGGGCGCACAGATACGCAGTATTTT. It is translated as CAWGGRTDTQYF.

The V call is TRBV14, the J call TRBJ2-2, with D possibly being TRBD2 (5 bases). From germline, CDR1 is SGHDN and CDR2 FVKESK. CDR3 length equals 14 residues. With 6 bases removed from V and 6 bases from J, the gap between germline ends came to 14 bases. The CDR3: CASSLTRSAGELFF. In nucleotides, the CDR3 is TGTGCCAGCAGTCTTACTAGATCGGCCGGGGAGCTGTTTTTT. The variable domain in full, with the rest retrieved from reference TRBV14 and TRBJ2-2, is EAGVTQFPSHSVIEKGQTVTLRCDPISGHDNLYWYRRVMGKEIKFLLHFVKESKQDESGMPNNRFLAERTGGTYSTLKVQPAELEDSGVYFCASSLTRSAGELFFGEGSRLTVL.

This sequence joins TRBV9 and TRBJ2-5; D is uncertain. The germline V gene encodes CDR1 SGDLS and CDR2 YYNGEE. This CDR3 is 13 amino acids long. V lost 4 bases and J 2 bases, leaving 9 bases between the germline ends. DNA of the CDR3: TGTGCCAGCAGCCCCGGGTGGCAAGAGACCCAGTACTTC. Its translation: CASSPGWQETQYF.

This chain joins TRBV7-9 and TRBJ2-2, with 7 bases identical to TRBD2. Germline trimming cut 1 base from V and 6 bases from J; bases unmatched to any gene: 2. The CDR3 contains 14 residues. Germline CDR1 and CDR2: SEHNR and FQNEAQ (reference sequence). The CDR3 DNA reads as TGTGCCAGCAGCTTAGTTCGGGGGGCCGGGGAGCTGTTTTTT. As protein: CASSLVRGAGELFF.

The rearrangement uses TRBV28 and TRBJ2-1; 10 nucleotides align to TRBD2. In germline, CDR1 is MDHEN, CDR2 SYDVKM. J gave up 7 bases and V 3 bases, and 3 bases lay outside the gene matches. The CDR3 covers 14 residues. As DNA, the CDR3 is TGTGCCAGCAGTTTTCCTAGCGGGAGAAATGAGCAGTTCTTC. It is translated as CASSFPSGRNEQFF.